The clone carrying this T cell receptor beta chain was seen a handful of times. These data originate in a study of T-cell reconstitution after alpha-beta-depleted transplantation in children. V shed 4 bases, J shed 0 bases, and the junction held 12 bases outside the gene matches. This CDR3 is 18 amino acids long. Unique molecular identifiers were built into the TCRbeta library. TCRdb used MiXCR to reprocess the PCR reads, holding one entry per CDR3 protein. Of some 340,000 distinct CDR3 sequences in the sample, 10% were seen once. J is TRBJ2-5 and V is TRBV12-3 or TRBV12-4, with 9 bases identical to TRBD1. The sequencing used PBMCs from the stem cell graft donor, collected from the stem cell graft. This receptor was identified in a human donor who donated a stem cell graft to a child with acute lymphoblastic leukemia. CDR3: CASSSRDPGQGYQETQYF. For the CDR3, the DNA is TGTGCCAGCAGTTCCCGTGATCCGGGACAGGGATACCAAGAGACCCAGTACTTC.